Sequencing of this T cell receptor (beta chain) was carried out in a study of Graves' ophthalmopathy and Graves' hyperthyroidism. Whole-study findings and limits: Predictions made by the model for ophthalmopathy progression reached approximately 71% sensitivity and roughly 79% specificity.

The CDR3 contains 13 residues. CDR1 is SNHLY and CDR2 is FYNNEI in the germline V gene. The V end was cut by 4 bases, the J end by 2 bases, with 8 bases between. This clonotype was picked up many times. Its matching antigen is unknown. From fresh peripheral blood, under 12 ml in volume, the PBMCs were obtained. Amplified TCR beta CDR3 regions were obtained using RNA transcripts as template. RT-PCR was first run with HTBI primers, then multiplex PCR in a second round. Each CDR3 protein is one row after TCRdb ran MiXCR on the multiplex PCR reads. The sample yields about 740,000 distinct CDR3 sequences, 40% seen once.

This chain joins TRBV2 and TRBJ1-2; D unresolved. Sequencing input: peripheral blood. This receptor was identified in an adult man with Graves' ophthalmopathy. The CDR3: CASSVDMNYGYTF. CDR3 DNA sequence: TGTGCCAGCAGTGTCGACATGAACTATGGCTACACCTTC.